The T cell receptor beta chain described here comes from a study of T cell responses to AZD1222 COVID-19 vaccine. Study outcomes and limitations: Vaccine-related CD4 TCRs covered spike, predominating at 160-218 and 743-854.

The V gene lost 3 bases and the J gene lost 5 bases, with 11 bases spanning the gap. This CDR3 is 13 amino acids long. Profiled with immunoSEQ multiplex PCR; TCRdb holds only in-frame clones, not every one. Among 140,000 to 150,000 clones listed, roughly 80% were seen once. Regarding this clone: Antigen unknown.

Source: peripheral blood, taken on day 0 of MenACWY control vaccination. The genes are TRBV12-3 or TRBV12-4 and TRBJ2-7, with D maybe TRBD2 (7 bases). The sequence derives from an adult in good health. The CDR3 nucleotides are TGTGCCAGCAGTTTCGGGGGGCCGAACGAGCAGTACTTC. Its protein is CASSFGGPNEQYF.